The 10 T cell receptor beta chains listed next were all sequenced from one sample in a study of blood T cell repertoires in COVID-19. Libraries were prepared by immunoSEQ multiplex PCR; TCRdb keeps only in-frame clonotypes and omits some of them. The repertoire holds over 200,000 clones, with around 81% as singletons. The specimen was PBMCs or T cells enriched from blood (not recorded which). The receptors originated from a woman aged 50 to 60 with acute COVID-19.

The chain recombines TRBV7-2 with TRBJ2-3, with D tentatively TRBD2 (7 bases). V lost 7 bases to trimming and J lost 1 base, with 18 bases between them. The V gene's germline CDR1 is SGHTA and CDR2 FQGNSA. This CDR3 is 16 amino acids long. DNA for the CDR3: TGTGCCAGCACCCTAGGGGGGCTAGCGGGCACAGATACGCAGTATTTT. Residues: CASTLGGLAGTDTQYF.

The rearrangement links TRBV6-5 to TRBJ1-6; D unresolved. Trimming removed 4 bases at V and 6 bases at J, with 7 bases between. Germline CDR1 and CDR2: MNHEY and SVGAGI. The CDR3 length is 13 residues. CDR3 protein: CASSSTSNSPLHF. CDR3 sequence (DNA): TGTGCCAGCAGTTCCACAAGTAATTCACCCCTCCACTTT.

The chain recombines TRBV15 with TRBJ2-7; D is unresolved. From germline, CDR1 is LNHNV and CDR2 YYDKDF (reference sequence). V was shortened by 5 bases and J by 2 bases, with 16 bases between the two germline ends. The length of the CDR3 is 15 residues. The CDR3 spells CATSLEEVGTYEQYF. DNA for the CDR3: TGTGCCACCAGCTTAGAAGAGGTCGGCACCTACGAGCAGTACTTC.

V usage is TRBV7-9 and J usage is TRBJ2-3, with 11 bases matching TRBD2. The CDR3 runs to 15 residues. The ends lost 4 bases at V and 4 bases at J; junction bases unmatched: 4. Germline CDR1 SEHNR, CDR2 FQNEAQ (reference sequence). CDR3 amino acids: CASSWGLADADTQYF. The CDR3 DNA follows: TGTGCCAGCAGCTGGGGACTAGCGGATGCAGATACGCAGTATTTT.

The chain has TRBV7-2 and TRBJ2-7; a possible D gene is TRBD1 (5 bases). Germline V gives CDR1 SGHTA, CDR2 FQGNSA. Trimming shortened V by 2 bases and J by 5 bases, and 16 bases separated the two germline ends. The CDR3 has 15 residues. The CDR3 coding sequence is TGTGCCAGCAGCTTATCAGGGCTTGTAGTCCACGAGCAGTACTTC. It is translated as CASSLSGLVVHEQYF.

This chain uses TRBV4-3 with TRBJ1-2, with D perhaps TRBD1 (6 bases). The V end lost 1 base, the J end lost 4 bases, and 16 bases lay between the germline ends. In germline, CDR1 is LGHNA, CDR2 YSLEER. CDR3 length: 16 residues. DNA for the CDR3: TGCGCCAGCAGCCAAGGAGGGGGAGGGATCAGCTATGGCTACACCTTC. Encoded protein: CASSQGGGGISYGYTF.

The chain employs TRBV4-1 and TRBJ2-7; no reliable D call. The CDR3 length is 13 residues. V was trimmed by 3 bases and J by 4 bases, leaving 10 bases between them. Germline CDR1 MGHRA, CDR2 YSYEKL. The CDR3 spells CASSHPAVYEQYF. The CDR3 nucleotides read TGCGCCAGCAGCCACCCGGCGGTATACGAGCAGTACTTC.

V is TRBV4-3 and J is TRBJ2-5; 7 bases align to TRBD2. The germline V gene has CDR1 LGHNA and CDR2 YSLEER. The length of the CDR3 is 16 residues. The trim removed 1 base at V and 2 bases at J, leaving 7 bases unmatched. DNA of the CDR3: TGCGCCAGCAGCCAAGGTCTAGCGGTGTATCAAGAGACCCAGTACTTC. Its protein product is CASSQGLAVYQETQYF.

This rearrangement joins TRBV12-5 to TRBJ1-4; D is undetermined. V was cut by 3 bases and J by 7 bases, with 12 bases left in between. The CDR3 extends over 14 amino acids. The germline gives CDR1 LGHNT, CDR2 FRNRAP. CDR3 loop: CASGFGAGGEKLFF. The CDR3 DNA is TGTGCTAGTGGTTTTGGAGCCGGAGGTGAAAAACTGTTTTTT.

This chain links TRBV6-5 with TRBJ2-7, with TRBD2 matching 9 bases. Germline V gene sequence: CDR1 MNHEY, CDR2 SVGAGI. The CDR3 contains 14 residues. The trim removed 2 bases at V and 2 bases at J, leaving 1 base unmatched. The CDR3, as DNA: TGTGCCAGCAGTTACGGCGGGAGGGCCTACGAGCAGTACTTC. Protein: CASSYGGRAYEQYF.